This entry describes one TCR beta chain. Its antigen is currently unknown. This sample is drawn from a study of T cell repertoires in cytomegalovirus infection. About the research overall: CMV infection together with matching HLA type was indicated by public TCR beta signatures. Study-level findings and limits: Across the ex vivo response, the dominant clonotypes were HLA-C-restricted CMV-specific TCR beta clonotypes. Cumulative frequency of public TCR beta families picked out carriers of CMV plus the relevant HLA.

Germline V gene sequence: CDR1 SGHDN, CDR2 FVKESK. V lost 1 base and J 7 bases, leaving 11 bases between the germline ends. This CDR3 is 13 amino acids long. TCRdb passed the reads through MiXCR, listing each CDR3 protein once. Seen here are around 900,000 distinct CDR3 sequences, about a third observed once, and the top ten hold around an eighth. The chain links TRBV14 to TRBJ2-7, with D perhaps TRBD1 (6 bases). Source: cultured CD8+ T cells from PBMCs, taken from culture after CMV antigen stimulation. This receptor was taken from a human donor in good health (CMV status not recorded). Some clones in this sample may be carry-over from other donors' samples. The CDR3 spells CASSQGGQHEQYV. DNA of the CDR3: TGTGCCAGCAGCCAAGGGGGGCAGCATGAGCAGTACGTC.